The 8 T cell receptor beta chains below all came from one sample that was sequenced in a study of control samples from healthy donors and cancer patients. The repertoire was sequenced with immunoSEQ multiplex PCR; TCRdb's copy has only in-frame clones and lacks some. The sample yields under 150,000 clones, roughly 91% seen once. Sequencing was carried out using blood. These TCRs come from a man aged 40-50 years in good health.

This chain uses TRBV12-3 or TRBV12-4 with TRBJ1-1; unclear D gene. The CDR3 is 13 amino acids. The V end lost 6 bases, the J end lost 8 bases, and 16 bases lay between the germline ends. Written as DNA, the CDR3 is TGTGCCAGCAGCGAACGAGGACGGAGCGAAGCTTTCTTT. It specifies CASSERGRSEAFF.

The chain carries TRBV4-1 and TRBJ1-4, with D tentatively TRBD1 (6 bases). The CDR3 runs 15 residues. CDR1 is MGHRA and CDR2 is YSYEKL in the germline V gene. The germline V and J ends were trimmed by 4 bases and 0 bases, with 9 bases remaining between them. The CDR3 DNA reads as TGCGCCAGCAGCCGCGGACAGACAACTAATGAAAAACTGTTTTTT. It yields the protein CASSRGQTTNEKLFF.

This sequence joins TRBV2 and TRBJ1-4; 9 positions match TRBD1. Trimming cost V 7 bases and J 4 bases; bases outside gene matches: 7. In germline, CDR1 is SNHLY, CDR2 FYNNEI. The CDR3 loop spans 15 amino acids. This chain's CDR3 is CASNPTGGINEKLFF. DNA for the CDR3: TGTGCCAGCAACCCAACAGGGGGCATTAATGAAAAACTGTTTTTT.

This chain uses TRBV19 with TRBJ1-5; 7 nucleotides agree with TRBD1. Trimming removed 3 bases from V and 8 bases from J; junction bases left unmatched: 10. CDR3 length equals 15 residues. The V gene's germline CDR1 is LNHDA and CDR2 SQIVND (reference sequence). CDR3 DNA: TGTGCCAGTAGTATGAGGGGGCAGGTGTCTAAGCCCCAGCATTTT. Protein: CASSMRGQVSKPQHF. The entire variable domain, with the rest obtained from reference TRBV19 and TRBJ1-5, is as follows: DGGITQSPKYLFRKEGQNVTLSCEQNLNHDAMYWYRQDPGQGLRLIYYSQIVNDFQKGDIAEGYSVSREKKESFPLTVTSAQKNPTAFYLCASSMRGQVSKPQHFGDGTRLSIL.

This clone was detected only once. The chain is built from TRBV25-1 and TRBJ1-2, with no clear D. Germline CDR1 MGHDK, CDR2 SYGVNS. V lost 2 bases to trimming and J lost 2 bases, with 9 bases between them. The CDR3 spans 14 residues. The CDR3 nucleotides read TGTGCCAGCAGTGAACACAGAGACAACTATGGCTACACCTTC. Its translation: CASSEHRDNYGYTF.

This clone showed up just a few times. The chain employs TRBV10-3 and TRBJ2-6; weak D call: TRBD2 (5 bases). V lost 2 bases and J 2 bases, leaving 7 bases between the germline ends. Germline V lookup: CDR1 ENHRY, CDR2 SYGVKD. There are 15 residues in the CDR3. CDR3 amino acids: CAISEREPGANVLTF. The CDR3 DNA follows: TGTGCCATCAGTGAGCGGGAACCTGGGGCCAACGTCCTGACTTTC.

CDR3 coding DNA: TGCGCCAGCAGGACGGGGAGCTCCTACGAGCAGTACTTC. This sequence encodes CASRTGSSYEQYF. The V call is TRBV5-1, the J call TRBJ2-7, with TRBD2 as a possible D gene (5 bases). V was clipped by 5 bases and J by 0 bases, with 9 bases between them. Germline CDR1 is SGHRS and CDR2 is YFSETQ. There are 13 residues in the CDR3.

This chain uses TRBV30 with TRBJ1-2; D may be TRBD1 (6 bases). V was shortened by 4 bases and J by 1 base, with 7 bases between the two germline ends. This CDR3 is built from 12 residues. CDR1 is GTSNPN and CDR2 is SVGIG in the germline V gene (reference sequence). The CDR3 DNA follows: TGTGCCTGGATGACAGGTAACTATGGCTACACCTTC. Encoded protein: CAWMTGNYGYTF. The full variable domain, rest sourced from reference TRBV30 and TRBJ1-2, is SQTIHQWPATLVQPVGSPLSLECTVEGTSNPNLYWYRQAAGRGLQLLFYSVGIGQISSEVPQNLSASRPQDRQFILSSKKLLLSDSGFYLCAWMTGNYGYTFGSGTRLTVV.